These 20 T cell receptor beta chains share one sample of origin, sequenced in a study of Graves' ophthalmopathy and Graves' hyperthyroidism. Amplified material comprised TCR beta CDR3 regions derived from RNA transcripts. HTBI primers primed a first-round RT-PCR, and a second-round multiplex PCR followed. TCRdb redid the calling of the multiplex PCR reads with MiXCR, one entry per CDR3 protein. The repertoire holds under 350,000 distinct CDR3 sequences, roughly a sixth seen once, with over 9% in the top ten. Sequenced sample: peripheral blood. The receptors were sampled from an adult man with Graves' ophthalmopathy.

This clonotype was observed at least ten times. The CDR3 DNA reads as TGCGCCAGCAGACCCCTAGCGGGAGGAGTTTCGAACACCGGGGAGCTGTTTTTT. Translating it yields CASRPLAGGVSNTGELFF. The chain carries TRBV5-1 and TRBJ2-2; 11 bases line up with TRBD2. V lost 5 bases and J lost 0; bases outside the gene matches: 9. CDR1 is SGHRS, CDR2 YFSETQ, per germline. CDR3 size: 18 residues.

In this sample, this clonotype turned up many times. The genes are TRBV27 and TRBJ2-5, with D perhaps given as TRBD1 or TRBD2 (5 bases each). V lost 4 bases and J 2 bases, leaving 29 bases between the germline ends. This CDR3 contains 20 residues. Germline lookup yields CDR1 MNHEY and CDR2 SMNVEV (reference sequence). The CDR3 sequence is CASSSEGSSGRYTRQETQYF. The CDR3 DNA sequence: TGTGCCAGCAGTTCCGAGGGGTCGTCCGGCAGGTACACTCGACAAGAGACCCAGTACTTC.

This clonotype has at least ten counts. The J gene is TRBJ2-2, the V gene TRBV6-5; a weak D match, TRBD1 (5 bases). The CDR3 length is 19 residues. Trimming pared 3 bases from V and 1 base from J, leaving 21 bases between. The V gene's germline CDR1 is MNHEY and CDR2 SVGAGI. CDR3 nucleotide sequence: TGTGCCAGCAGTTATCCGCTGGGGCAGGGTGTACGGAACACCGGGGAGCTGTTTTTT. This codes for CASSYPLGQGVRNTGELFF.

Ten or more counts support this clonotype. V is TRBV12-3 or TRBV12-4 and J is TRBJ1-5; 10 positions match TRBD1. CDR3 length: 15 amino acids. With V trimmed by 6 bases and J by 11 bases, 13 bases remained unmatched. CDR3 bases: TGTGCCAGCAGCATCCACGGACAGGGGGAAAGAGCCCAGCATTTT. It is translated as CASSIHGQGERAQHF.

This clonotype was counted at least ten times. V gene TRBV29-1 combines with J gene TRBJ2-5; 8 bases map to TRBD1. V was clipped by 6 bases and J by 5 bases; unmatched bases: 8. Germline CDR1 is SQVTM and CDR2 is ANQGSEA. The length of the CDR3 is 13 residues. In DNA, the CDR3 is TGCAGCGTCGCGGACAGGGCGGAGGAGACCCAGTACTTC. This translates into CSVADRAEETQYF.

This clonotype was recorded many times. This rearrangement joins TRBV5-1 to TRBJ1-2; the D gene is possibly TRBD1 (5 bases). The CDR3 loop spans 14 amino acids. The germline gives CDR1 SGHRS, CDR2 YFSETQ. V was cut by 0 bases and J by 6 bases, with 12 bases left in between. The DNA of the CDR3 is TGCGCCAGCAGCTTGGCTGTAGGGGACGATGGCTACACCTTC. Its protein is CASSLAVGDDGYTF. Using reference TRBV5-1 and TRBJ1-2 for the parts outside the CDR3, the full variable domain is KAGVTQTPRYLIKTRGQQVTLSCSPISGHRSVSWYQQTPGQGLQFLFEYFSETQRNKGNFPGRFSGRQFSNSRSEMNVSTLELGDSALYLCASSLAVGDDGYTFGSGTRLTVV.

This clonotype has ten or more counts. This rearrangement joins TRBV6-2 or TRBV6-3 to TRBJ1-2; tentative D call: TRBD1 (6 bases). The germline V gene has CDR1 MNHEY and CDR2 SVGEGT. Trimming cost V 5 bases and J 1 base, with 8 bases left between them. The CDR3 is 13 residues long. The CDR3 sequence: CASSRTVNYGYTF. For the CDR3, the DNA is TGTGCCAGCAGTCGGACAGTTAACTATGGCTACACCTTC.

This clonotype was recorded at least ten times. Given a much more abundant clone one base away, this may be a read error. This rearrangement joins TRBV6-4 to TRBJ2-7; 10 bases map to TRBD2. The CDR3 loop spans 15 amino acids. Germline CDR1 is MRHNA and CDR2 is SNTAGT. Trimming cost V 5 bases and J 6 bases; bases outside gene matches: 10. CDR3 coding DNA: TGTGCCAGCAGTCTCCGGACTAGCGGCAATAGCGAGCAGTACTTC. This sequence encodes CASSLRTSGNSEQYF.

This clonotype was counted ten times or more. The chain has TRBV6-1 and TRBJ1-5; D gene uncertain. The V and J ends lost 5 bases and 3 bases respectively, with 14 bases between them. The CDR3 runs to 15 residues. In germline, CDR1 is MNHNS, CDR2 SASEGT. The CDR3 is CASSLLARPNQPQHF. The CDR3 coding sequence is TGTGCCAGCAGTCTCTTGGCCCGACCCAATCAGCCCCAGCATTTT.

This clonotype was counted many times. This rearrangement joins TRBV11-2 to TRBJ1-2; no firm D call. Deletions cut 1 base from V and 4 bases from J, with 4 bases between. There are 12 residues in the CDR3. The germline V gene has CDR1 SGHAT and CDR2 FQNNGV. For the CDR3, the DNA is TGTGCCAGCAGCTTAGGTTCCTATGGCTACACCTTC. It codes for CASSLGSYGYTF.

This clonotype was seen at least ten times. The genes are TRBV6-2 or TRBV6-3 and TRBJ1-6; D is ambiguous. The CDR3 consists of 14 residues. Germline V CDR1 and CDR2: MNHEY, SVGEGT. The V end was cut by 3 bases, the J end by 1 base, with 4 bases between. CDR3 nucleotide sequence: TGTGCCAGCAGTTATTCTTCCTATAATTCACCCCTCCACTTT. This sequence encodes CASSYSSYNSPLHF.

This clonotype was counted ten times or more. The chain's CDR3 is CASSLAPGWESNQPQHF. DNA for the CDR3: TGTGCCAGCAGCTTAGCCCCGGGGTGGGAGAGCAATCAGCCCCAGCATTTT. The rearrangement links TRBV7-8 to TRBJ1-5; D is unclear. Germline CDR1 reads SGHVS; CDR2 reads FQNEAQ. This CDR3 is built from 17 residues. The V gene lost 0 bases and the J gene lost 1 base, with 13 bases spanning the gap.

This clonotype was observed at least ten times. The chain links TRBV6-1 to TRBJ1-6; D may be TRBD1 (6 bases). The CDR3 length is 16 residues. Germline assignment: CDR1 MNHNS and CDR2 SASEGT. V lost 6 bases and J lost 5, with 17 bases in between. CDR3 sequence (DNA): TGTGCCAGCAGCACCTACTCAGGGGCTGATAATTCACCCCTCCACTTT. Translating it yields CASSTYSGADNSPLHF.

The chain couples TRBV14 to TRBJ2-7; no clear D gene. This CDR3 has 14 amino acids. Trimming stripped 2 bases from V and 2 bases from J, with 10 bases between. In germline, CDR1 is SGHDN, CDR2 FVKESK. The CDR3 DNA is TGTGCCAGCAGCCAACGTTTACAGACCTACGAGCAGTACTTC. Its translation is CASSQRLQTYEQYF.

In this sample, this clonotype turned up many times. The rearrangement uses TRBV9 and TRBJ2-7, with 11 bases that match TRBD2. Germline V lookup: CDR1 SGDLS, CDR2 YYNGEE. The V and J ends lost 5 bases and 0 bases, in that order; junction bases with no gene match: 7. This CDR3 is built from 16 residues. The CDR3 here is CASSLGTSGSSYEQYF. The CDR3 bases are TGTGCCAGCAGTCTTGGGACTAGCGGTAGCTCCTACGAGCAGTACTTC.

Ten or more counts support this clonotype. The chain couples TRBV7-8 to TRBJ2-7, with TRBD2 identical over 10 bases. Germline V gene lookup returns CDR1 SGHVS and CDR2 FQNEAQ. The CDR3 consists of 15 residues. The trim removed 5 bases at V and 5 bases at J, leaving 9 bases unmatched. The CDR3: CASSVLAGVGNEQYF. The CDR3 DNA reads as TGTGCCAGCAGCGTCCTAGCGGGAGTAGGCAACGAGCAGTACTTC.

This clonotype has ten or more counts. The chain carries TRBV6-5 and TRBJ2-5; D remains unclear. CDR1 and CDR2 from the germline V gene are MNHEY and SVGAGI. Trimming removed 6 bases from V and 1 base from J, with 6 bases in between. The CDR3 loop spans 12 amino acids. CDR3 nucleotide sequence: TGTGCCAGCAGGTCGGGCCAAGAGACCCAGTACTTC. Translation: CASRSGQETQYF.

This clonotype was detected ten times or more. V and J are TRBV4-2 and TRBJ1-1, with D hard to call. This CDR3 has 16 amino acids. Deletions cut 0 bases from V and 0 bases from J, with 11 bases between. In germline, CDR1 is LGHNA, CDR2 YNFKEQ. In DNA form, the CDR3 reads TGTGCCAGCAGCCAAGAGGGTTACGGCATGAACACTGAAGCTTTCTTT. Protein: CASSQEGYGMNTEAFF.

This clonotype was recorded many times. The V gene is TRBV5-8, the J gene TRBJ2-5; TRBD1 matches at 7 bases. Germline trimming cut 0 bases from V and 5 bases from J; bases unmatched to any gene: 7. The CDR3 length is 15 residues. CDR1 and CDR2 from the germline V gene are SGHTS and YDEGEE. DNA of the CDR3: TGTGCCAGCAGCTTGGGACAGGGTATCATCGAGACCCAGTACTTC. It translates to CASSLGQGIIETQYF.

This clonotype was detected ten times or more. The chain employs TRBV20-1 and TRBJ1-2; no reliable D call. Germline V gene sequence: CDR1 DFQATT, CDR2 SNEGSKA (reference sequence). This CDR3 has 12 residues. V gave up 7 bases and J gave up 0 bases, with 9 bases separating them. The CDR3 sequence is CSGARANYGYTF. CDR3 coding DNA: TGCAGTGGGGCCCGCGCTAACTATGGCTACACCTTC.